This TCR beta chain was captured by sequencing in a study of shared T cell receptors in the human thymus listed by TCRdb under 2021. Study-wide context: The study examined how self-reactive, shared T-cell receptor alpha chains are generated in the human thymus.

The library relied on the immunoSEQ multiplex PCR assay. In its TCRdb copy, this immuneACCESS table keeps in-frame sequences only and misses some clones. Where compared with another copy, unresolved V genes explain less than half of these, and the others have no known cause. A total of roughly 560,000 clones appear in this sample, more than 75% of them only once. The top ten hold less than 0.015% of the sample. Including the terminal cysteine and phenylalanine, the CDR3 comprises 16 residues. Only CDR3 DNA is held: 48 bases, read in frame from base 1. CDR1 and CDR2, looked up from the germline V gene, are SGHTA and FQGTGA. V is pruned by 3 bases and J by 7 bases, leaving 9 bases of the junction without a gene match. Of note for this clone: The antigen it recognizes is unknown. Per-base qualities were not stored, and no clone one base away is much larger.

These data also formed part of another study, on human thymus T cells. As described in the second report: Immunologically healthy infants undergoing open corrective cardiac surgery for congenital heart defects in Finland were used as donors. Thymus tissue was obtained as surgical resects removed during corrective cardiac surgery. Usage of V and J gene segments appeared to be biased in both the thymic and the peripheral blood repertoires. Highly overlapping thymic TCR repertoires among unrelated individuals were reported in the related research. TCR alpha and beta repertoires from fewer than ten infant thymus samples and a few related peripheral blood samples were characterized in the study. The cohort included over five male and a couple of female infants, with donor ages spanning 7 to 244 days. Thymocytes were released mechanically from tissue and stored at -70 °C as pellets of 10-30 million cells. A QIAsymphony instrument was used to extract genomic DNA from the frozen cell pellets. Using the immunoSEQ multiplex PCR assay, the TCRB and TCRAD loci were amplified from a standardized quantity of quality-controlled genomic DNA. The amplicons covered the V(D)J region and were long enough to include the CDR3 and to identify the V and J genes. The commercial immunoSEQ service was used to sequence amplicons on an Illumina platform. Corrections for primer bias and sequencing errors followed previously described methods, while TCRAD and TCRB definitions were based on the IMGT database. immunoSEQ Analyzer 3.0 and VDJTools were used for repertoire analysis, which covered basic statistics, V/J segment usage, diversity estimates, rarefaction and pairwise overlap. To estimate diversity, the Chao1, ChaoE, Efron-Thisted, Shannon and inverse Simpson indices were applied, and diversity was also estimated on datasets down-sampled to the smallest sample. Repertoire overlap used strict matching of CDR3 nucleotide sequence, V gene and J gene, with Jaccard-based multidimensional scaling clustering. Thymus samples yielded on average approximately 800,000 unique TCRB clonotypes, compared with 75,000 to 85,000 from blood samples.

The receptor chain draws on TRBV7-3 and TRBJ1-2, and TRBD1 matches 12 of the central bases. The sequence came from a boy younger than two with a congenital heart defect. Donor details come from another sample of the same person, matched by shared clones. The material sequenced was thymocytes. The CDR3 region has the sequence CASSFWGDRGPGGYTF. The DNA reads as follows: TGTGCCAGCAGCTTTTGGGGGGACAGGGGGCCTGGTGGCTACACCTTC.